This section outlines one T cell receptor (beta chain) sequence together with its context. Until they underwent thyroid surgery, no patient had received any treatment. In the original analysis: A distant-metastasis classifier for papillary thyroid cancer was built using CDR3 differences across clinicopathological groups. From the PCR reads, TCRdb re-called clones with MiXCR. The V and J calls reflect TCRdb's pipeline rather than the authors' work. This table holds about 49,000 clones, 20% found once. V was pared by 5 bases and J by 4 bases, with 16 bases between. The germline CDR1 and CDR2 sequences are SGHRS and YFSETQ. The CDR3 is made up of 14 amino acids. These data come from a study of metastatic and nonmetastatic thyroid tumors. Study-wide background: The authors compared repertoires across blood and tumor or nodule tissue from malignant and benign thyroid patients.

The chain recombines TRBV5-1 with TRBJ2-7; no firm D call. The sequencing sample was made of blood. This receptor was identified in a female donor with papillary thyroid cancer or a benign thyroid nodule (not recorded which). Some clones in this sample may be carry-over from other donors' samples. CDR3 sequence (DNA): TGCGCCAGCAGGCCATTACCGACCAGATACGAGCAGTACTTC. It yields the protein CASRPLPTRYEQYF.